A single sample is the source of the 18 T cell receptor beta chains below, sequenced in a study of T cell repertoires in cytomegalovirus infection (dated by TCRdb to between 2018 and 2021). No antigen is known for these receptors. The treatment or condition label of this sample denotes: in vitro stimulation with specific CMV peptide epitopes to enrich CMV-specific T cells. TCRdb records Illumina HiSeq 1500 as the sequencer. Through fastp at Q25 and MiXCR, TCRdb rebuilt clones from the public reads, retaining in-frame beta chains. Rows with a matching CDR3 protein are joined into one entry that keeps the most common DNA and genes. The sample table shows hundreds of thousands of distinct CDR3 sequences, and 30% to 35% are seen once. Around 12% of the sample is taken by the ten largest. The sample was cultured CD8+ T cells from PBMCs, taken from culture after CMV antigen stimulation. These receptors all stem from a human donor in good health (CMV status not recorded). Some clones in this sample may be carry-over from other donors' samples.

The V call is TRBV7-4, the J call TRBJ2-7; D is perhaps TRBD1 (7 bases). Germline lookup yields CDR1 SGHVT and CDR2 SQSDAQ. The CDR3 is 16 amino acids. Between the trimmed V and J ends, which lost 5 bases and 3 bases, there was a span of 20 bases. This CDR3 is CASSNTRGTASYEQYF. The CDR3 DNA is TGTGCCAGCAGCAACACTCGCGGGACAGCTAGCTACGAGCAGTACTTC.

The J gene is TRBJ1-1, the V gene TRBV12-3 or TRBV12-4, with a weak D call TRBD1 (6 bases). Trimming took 8 bases from V and 4 from J, leaving 14 bases between them. The CDR3 contains 13 residues. CDR3 sequence (DNA): TGTGCCAGCTCGAAACAGGGAGTCACTGAAGCTTTCTTT. It translates to CASSKQGVTEAFF.

Worth noting for this clonotype: Germline is not matched at one junction end, which may reflect a read error. This rearrangement joins TRBV18 to TRBJ1-5, with D possibly matching TRBD1 (5 bases). The germline CDR1 and CDR2 sequences are KGHSH and LQKENI. CDR3 length: 15 amino acids. The CDR3 nucleotides read TGTGTCAGCTCACGGACGAAGGGGTCCAATCAGCCCCAGCATTTT. As protein: CVSSRTKGSNQPQHF.

This rearrangement joins TRBV19 to TRBJ2-7; D is uncertain. The CDR3 runs to 12 residues. The germline V gene encodes CDR1 LNHDA and CDR2 SQIVND (reference sequence). The germline V and J ends were trimmed by 1 base and 3 bases, with 4 bases remaining between them. CDR3 in amino acids: CASSIGGYEQYF. The CDR3 DNA reads TGTGCCAGTAGTATAGGAGGCTACGAGCAGTACTTC.

This clonotype was detected ten times or more. This chain uses TRBV7-2 with TRBJ2-1, with 8 nucleotides matching TRBD2. This CDR3 spans 16 amino acids. Germline loops: CDR1 SGHTA, CDR2 FQGNSA. Losses at the gene ends were 2 bases for V and 1 base for J; bases not matched to a gene: 4. CDR3 amino acids: CASSLSAGGSYNEQFF. Written as DNA, the CDR3 is TGTGCCAGCAGCTTATCTGCGGGGGGTTCCTACAATGAGCAGTTCTTC.

Points on this clonotype: This may be a read error: a much more frequent sequence differs by one nucleotide. The rearrangement links TRBV5-6 to TRBJ1-1; D is unclear. The length of the CDR3 is 12 residues. Trimming pared 5 bases from V and 1 base from J, leaving 6 bases between. CDR1 and CDR2 from the germline V gene are SGHDT and YYEEEE. This CDR3 reads CASRFRNTEAFF. The DNA of the CDR3 is TGTGCCAGCAGATTTCGGAACACTGAAGCTTTCTTT. Full variable domain (remainder filled in from reference TRBV5-6 and TRBJ1-1): DAGVTQSPTHLIKTRGQQVTLRCSPKSGHDTVSWYQQALGQGPQFIFQYYEEEERQRGNFPDRFSGHQFPNYSSELNVNALLLGDSALYLCASRFRNTEAFFGQGTRLTVV.

The V call is TRBV9, the J call TRBJ2-3; D may be TRBD2 (6 bases). V was trimmed by 5 bases and J by 0 bases, leaving 16 bases between them. Per germline, CDR1 SGDLS and CDR2 YYNGEE. This CDR3 spans 16 amino acids. CDR3 DNA sequence: TGTGCCAGCAGGGAACCCCGGGGGAGTAGCACAGATACGCAGTATTTT. It codes for CASREPRGSSTDTQYF.

The V call is TRBV19, the J call TRBJ2-3; D is unclear. Germline V lookup: CDR1 LNHDA, CDR2 SQIVND (reference sequence). The CDR3 is 14 amino acids. With 4 bases removed from V and 4 bases from J, the gap between germline ends came to 12 bases. In DNA form, the CDR3 reads TGTGCCAGTAGTACAATAGGGATCTCAGATACGCAGTATTTT. Residues: CASSTIGISDTQYF. The complete variable domain, with remaining parts taken from reference TRBV19 and TRBJ2-3, reads DGGITQSPKYLFRKEGQNVTLSCEQNLNHDAMYWYRQDPGQGLRLIYYSQIVNDFQKGDIAEGYSVSREKKESFPLTVTSAQKNPTAFYLCASSTIGISDTQYFGPGTRLTVL.

This clonotype has only a few counts. This chain uses TRBV6-5 with TRBJ2-3; D unresolved. The germline V and J ends were trimmed by 8 bases and 0 bases, with 18 bases remaining between them. Germline V gene data show CDR1 as MNHEY and CDR2 as SVGAGI. The CDR3 is 16 residues long. The DNA of the CDR3 is TGTGCCAGCTCATTGAGGCATTTCACTAGCACAGATACGCAGTATTTT. It is translated as CASSLRHFTSTDTQYF.

This clonotype was seen repeatedly, ten times or more. J is TRBJ2-2 and V is TRBV2, with 9 bases aligning to TRBD2. Trimming cost V 4 bases and J 4 bases; bases outside gene matches: 10. Looked up from germline, CDR1 is SNHLY and CDR2 is FYNNEI. The CDR3 runs 17 residues. Here the CDR3 DNA reads TGTGCCAGCAGTGCGCCTAGCGGGGCCGCGGTCACCGGGGAGCTGTTTTTT. This gives the protein CASSAPSGAAVTGELFF.

This clonotype came up a few times. This chain links TRBV27 with TRBJ1-1, with a tentative D call TRBD1 (6 bases). The germline V and J ends were trimmed by 2 bases and 3 bases, with 10 bases remaining between them. The CDR3 spans 14 residues. CDR1 is MNHEY and CDR2 is SMNVEV in the germline V gene (reference sequence). The CDR3 DNA reads TGTGCCAGCAGTTTAATTACAGGGTACACTGAAGCTTTCTTT. Amino acid sequence: CASSLITGYTEAFF.

The chain carries TRBV10-2 and TRBJ1-2; no clear D gene. The CDR3 length is 13 residues. The V gene's germline CDR1 is WSHSY and CDR2 SAAADI. V was pared by 0 bases and J by 8 bases, with 10 bases between. The CDR3 bases are TGCGCCAGCAGTGAGTCGTTCTCCCGGGGCTACACCTTC. Amino acids: CASSESFSRGYTF.

The gene calls are TRBV5-6 and TRBJ2-1, with D maybe TRBD2 (5 bases). Germline loops: CDR1 SGHDT, CDR2 YYEEEE. This CDR3 has 19 residues. V was cut by 0 bases and J by 0 bases, with 19 bases left in between. The CDR3 DNA follows: TGTGCCAGCAGCTTGGGCGCGGCTAGCAGTCCGAGCTCCTACAATGAGCAGTTCTTC. Its translation is CASSLGAASSPSSYNEQFF. Full variable domain (missing parts from reference TRBV5-6 and TRBJ2-1): DAGVTQSPTHLIKTRGQQVTLRCSPKSGHDTVSWYQQALGQGPQFIFQYYEEEERQRGNFPDRFSGHQFPNYSSELNVNALLLGDSALYLCASSLGAASSPSSYNEQFFGPGTRLTVL.

A few counts support this clonotype. The J gene is TRBJ2-3, the V gene TRBV10-3; 13 bases fit TRBD2. Trimming took 7 bases from V and 0 from J; bases not matched to a gene: 16. There are 20 residues in the CDR3. Germline-derived CDR1 and CDR2 are ENHRY and SYGVKD. The CDR3 sequence is CAITTRLAGGLPSSTDTQYF. The CDR3 DNA reads as TGTGCCATCACCACGAGACTAGCGGGGGGACTACCATCTAGCACAGATACGCAGTATTTT.

This clonotype showed up many times. This chain uses TRBV7-9 with TRBJ2-3; 8 bases line up with TRBD1. Germline lookup yields CDR1 SEHNR and CDR2 FQNEAQ (reference sequence). The CDR3 extends over 19 amino acids. V lost 4 bases and J lost 5; bases outside the gene matches: 20. The CDR3 loop is CASSSLGDPRTGLEDTQYF. The DNA for the CDR3 is TGTGCCAGCAGCTCTTTAGGAGACCCTCGGACAGGGCTCGAAGATACGCAGTATTTT.

V usage is TRBV9 and J usage is TRBJ1-1; possibly TRBD1 for D (6 bases). Trimming removed 3 bases from V and 5 bases from J, with 14 bases in between. Germline assignment: CDR1 SGDLS and CDR2 YYNGEE. The CDR3 covers 14 residues. The CDR3 loop reads CASSEQGVGTEAFF. The CDR3 coding sequence is TGTGCCAGCAGCGAACAGGGTGTGGGTACTGAAGCTTTCTTT.

The rearrangement links TRBV7-8 to TRBJ1-1; no clear D. Trimming left V 0 bases short and J 2 bases short, with 7 bases between. The length of the CDR3 is 14 residues. Germline CDR1 and CDR2: SGHVS and FQNEAQ. The CDR3 sequence: CASSLATANTEAFF. The DNA for the CDR3 is TGTGCCAGCAGCTTAGCAACAGCCAACACTGAAGCTTTCTTT.

In DNA form, the CDR3 reads TGTGCCAGCAGTCAGACAGGGGGCGTCCCCCAGTGGCCCCAGCATTTT. This sequence encodes CASSQTGGVPQWPQHF. The chain is built from TRBV6-2 or TRBV6-3 and TRBJ1-5, with TRBD1 identical over 10 bases. The length of the CDR3 is 16 residues. With V trimmed by 5 bases and J by 9 bases, 13 bases remained unmatched. CDR1 MNHEY and CDR2 SVGEGT come from the germline V gene.